The table lists the clone carrying this T cell receptor (beta chain) with a few counts. The antigen remains unidentified. The data stem from a study of cytomegalovirus exposure and HLA in healthy donors. Vbeta (60) and Jbeta (13) primers were used in the PCR. Assay: immunoSEQ multiplex PCR; the TCRdb copy retains only in-frame clones and omits some. Seen here are some 140,000 clones, about 77% observed once, and the top ten hold more than 0.95%. Broader study findings: Among the CMV-associated chains, three were confirmed in vitro as specific for CMV antigens. Follow-up analysis seemed to connect common viral pathogens with several of the most significant clusters identified. Only CMV serostatus was available as immune exposure information.

Sequenced material: PBMCs. The sequence derives from a middle-aged man in good health and CMV-seronegative.

CDR3 residues: CASSSDGGIYEKLFF. The CDR3 nucleotides are TGTGCCAGCAGTTCGGACGGAGGAATATATGAAAAACTGTTTTTT. The gene calls are TRBV6-5 and TRBJ1-4; D unclear. The V gene lost 4 bases and the J gene lost 6 bases, with 15 bases spanning the gap. Germline CDR1 and CDR2: MNHEY and SVGAGI. This CDR3 has 15 amino acids.